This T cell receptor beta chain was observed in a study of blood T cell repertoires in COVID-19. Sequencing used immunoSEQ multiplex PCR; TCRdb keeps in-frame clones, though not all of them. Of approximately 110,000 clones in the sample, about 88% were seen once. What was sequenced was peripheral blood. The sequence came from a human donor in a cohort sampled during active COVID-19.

CDR3 in DNA: TGTGCCAGCTCACGAGAACAGGGGCGCACAGATACGCAGTATTTT. Translation gives CASSREQGRTDTQYF. The V and J genes are TRBV18 and TRBJ2-3, with 7 nucleotides matching TRBD1. Germline-derived CDR1 and CDR2 are KGHSH and LQKENI. V lost 4 bases to trimming and J lost 1 base; unmatched junction nucleotides: 5. CDR3 length: 15 amino acids.